This is a list of T cell receptor beta chains from one sample in a study of T-cell reconstitution after alpha-beta-depleted transplantation in children. TCRdb independently ran MiXCR on the PCR reads; one entry per CDR3 protein. The sample lists about 200,000 distinct CDR3 sequences, roughly 7% occurring once. The sequencing used PBMCs, collected before TCRalphabeta/CD19-depleted stem cell transplant. The receptor set was obtained from a boy aged 2 to 10 with acute lymphoblastic leukemia, due to receive a stem cell transplant. The CDR3 runs from the conserved cysteine through the conserved F or W. D genes are given only for firm matches. Size tells how often a clone was seen (once, few, many) or the class of an expanded clone, and some rows leave it out.

J: TRBJ2-5
V: TRBV5-1
size: many
D: TRBD1
DNA: TGCGCCAGCGGCCGAACAGGGGGCCCTGAAGAGACCCAGTACTTC
CDR3: CASGRTGGPEETQYF

J: TRBJ2-5
V: TRBV5-1
size: .
D: .
DNA: TGCGCCAGCAGCTCGGATGTCCAAGAGACCCAGTACTTC
CDR3: CASSSDVQETQYF

J: TRBJ1-5
V: TRBV4-3
size: many
D: .
DNA: TGCGCCAGCAGCCAAGATCCCCTAGACAAATATAGCAATCAGCCCCAGCATTTT
CDR3: CASSQDPLDKYSNQPQHF

J: TRBJ1-1
V: TRBV5-1
size: .
D: .
DNA: TGCGCCAGCAGCTTGAGCCGCCGGGACACTGAAGCTTTCTTT
CDR3: CASSLSRRDTEAFF

J: TRBJ2-2
V: TRBV28
size: .
D: TRBD2
DNA: TGTGCCAGCAGTTTCCCGGGGGGGCAAACCGGGGAGCTGTTTTTT
CDR3: CASSFPGGQTGELFF

J: TRBJ2-1
V: TRBV7-2
size: few
D: .
DNA: TGTGCCAGTATCGCCGACCGTTCCTACAATGAGCAGTTCTTC
CDR3: CASIADRSYNEQFF

J: TRBJ2-3
V: TRBV11-2
size: few
D: .
DNA: TGTGCCAGCACCGCTACCGGGATAGATACGCAGTATTTT
CDR3: CASTATGIDTQYF

J: TRBJ2-3
V: TRBV12-3/TRBV12-4
size: few
D: .
DNA: TGTGCCAGCAGCGAGGGACCATATACGCAGTATTTT
CDR3: CASSEGPYTQYF

J: TRBJ2-7
V: TRBV5-1
size: many
D: .
DNA: TGCGCCAGCAGCTTGGGGACTGATCCTAGCGAGCAGTACTTC
CDR3: CASSLGTDPSEQYF

J: TRBJ2-3
V: TRBV20-1
size: few
D: .
DNA: TGCAGTGCTAGAGCGGCAGTAGGGCGTTCAGATACGCAGTATTTT
CDR3: CSARAAVGRSDTQYF

J: TRBJ2-7
V: TRBV11-3
size: .
D: .
DNA: TGTGCCAGCGGCGCAGTGTGGAGCTCCTACGAGCAGTACTTC
CDR3: CASGAVWSSYEQYF

J: TRBJ2-3
V: TRBV4-2
size: .
D: .
DNA: TGTGCCAGCAGCCAAGGTACGGGCTTCACAGATACGCAGTATTTT
CDR3: CASSQGTGFTDTQYF

J: TRBJ2-7
V: TRBV4-2
size: many
D: TRBD2
DNA: TGTGCCAGCAGCTTCGGGACTAGTCCGCCCTACGAGCAGTACTTC
CDR3: CASSFGTSPPYEQYF

J: TRBJ2-1
V: TRBV7-3
size: .
D: .
DNA: TGTGCCAGCAGCTTAAGCGTGGGAGGATACAATGAGCAGTTCTTC
CDR3: CASSLSVGGYNEQFF

J: TRBJ2-3
V: TRBV20-1
size: many
D: TRBD1
DNA: TGCAGTGCTAAACAGGGACAGGACTTCACAGATACGCAGTATTTT
CDR3: CSAKQGQDFTDTQYF

J: TRBJ2-7
V: TRBV20-1
size: many
D: .
DNA: TGCAGTGCTAGAACCCGAAGCAACTACGAGCAGTACTTC
CDR3: CSARTRSNYEQYF

J: TRBJ1-2
V: TRBV29-1
size: few
D: TRBD1
DNA: TGCAGCGTTGTTCTTACGACAGGGGAAGTCGGCTACACCTTC
CDR3: CSVVLTTGEVGYTF

J: TRBJ2-6
V: TRBV28
size: .
D: TRBD1
DNA: TGTGCCAGCAGTCACGGGACAGTGTTATCTGGGGCCAACGTCCTGACTTTC
CDR3: CASSHGTVLSGANVLTF

J: TRBJ1-4
V: TRBV6-1
size: .
D: .
DNA: TGTGCCAGCAGCAAAGATTCCGCCGTATCCCTTAATGAAAAACTGTTTTTT
CDR3: CASSKDSAVSLNEKLFF

J: TRBJ2-7
V: TRBV5-1
size: .
D: TRBD1
DNA: TGCGCCAGCAGCTTGGCCGGGACAGGGCACTACGAGCAGTACTTC
CDR3: CASSLAGTGHYEQYF

J: TRBJ1-2
V: TRBV29-1
size: few
D: .
DNA: TGCAGCGTTCGGCAGGGAGGGAACTATGGCTACACCTTC
CDR3: CSVRQGGNYGYTF

J: TRBJ2-5
V: TRBV28
size: many
D: TRBD1
DNA: TGTGCCAGCAGTTTGTCAGGGGGAAAGACCCAGTACTTC
CDR3: CASSLSGGKTQYF

J: TRBJ2-1
V: TRBV2
size: .
D: TRBD2
DNA: TGTGCCAGCAGGATTAGCGGGGGGGAAGGGGATGAGCAGTTCTTC
CDR3: CASRISGGEGDEQFF

J: TRBJ2-1
V: TRBV9
size: few
D: TRBD2
DNA: TGTGCCAGCAGCGTAAGTAGCGGGAGGGCCGTGTCCTACAATGAGCAGTTCTTC
CDR3: CASSVSSGRAVSYNEQFF

J: TRBJ2-7
V: TRBV7-2
size: .
D: .
DNA: TGTGCCAGCAGCTTAGATGGTAGGGGTGCCTACGAGCAGTACTTC
CDR3: CASSLDGRGAYEQYF

J: TRBJ2-5
V: TRBV11-2
size: many
D: .
DNA: TGTGCCAGCAGCTTAGGTGAAAAGACCCAGTACTTC
CDR3: CASSLGEKTQYF

J: TRBJ2-3
V: TRBV29-1
size: many
D: TRBD2
DNA: TGCAGCGTTGCCAATAGCGGGGAGACAGATACGCAGTATTTT
CDR3: CSVANSGETDTQYF

J: TRBJ1-2
V: TRBV29-1
size: few
D: TRBD1
DNA: TGCAGCGTCGATAATGAGGGACAGCCTCTAGAAGGCTACACCTTC
CDR3: CSVDNEGQPLEGYTF